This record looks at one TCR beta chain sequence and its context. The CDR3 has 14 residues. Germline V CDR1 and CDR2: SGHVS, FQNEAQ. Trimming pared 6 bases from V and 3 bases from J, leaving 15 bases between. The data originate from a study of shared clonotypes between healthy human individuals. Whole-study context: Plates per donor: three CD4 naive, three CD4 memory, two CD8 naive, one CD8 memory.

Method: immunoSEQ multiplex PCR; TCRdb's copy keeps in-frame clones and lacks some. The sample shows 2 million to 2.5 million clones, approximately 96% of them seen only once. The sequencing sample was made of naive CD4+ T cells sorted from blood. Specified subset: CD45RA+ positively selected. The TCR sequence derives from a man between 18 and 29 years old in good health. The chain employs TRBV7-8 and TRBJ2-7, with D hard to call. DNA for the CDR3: TGTGCCAGCAGGCCACAGACCGTAGACTACGAGCAGTACTTC. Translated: CASRPQTVDYEQYF.